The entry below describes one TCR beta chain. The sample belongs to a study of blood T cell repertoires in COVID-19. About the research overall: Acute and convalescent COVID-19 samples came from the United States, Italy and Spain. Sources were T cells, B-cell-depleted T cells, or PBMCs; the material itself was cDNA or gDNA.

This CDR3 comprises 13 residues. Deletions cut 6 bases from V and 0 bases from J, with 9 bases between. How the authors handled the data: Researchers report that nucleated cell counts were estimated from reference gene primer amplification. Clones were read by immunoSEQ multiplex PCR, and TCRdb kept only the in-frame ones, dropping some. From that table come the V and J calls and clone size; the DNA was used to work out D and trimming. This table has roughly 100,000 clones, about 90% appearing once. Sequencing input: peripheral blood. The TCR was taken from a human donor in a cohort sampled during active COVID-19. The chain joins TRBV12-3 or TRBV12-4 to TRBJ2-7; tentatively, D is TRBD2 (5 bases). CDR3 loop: CASSGKNSYEQYF. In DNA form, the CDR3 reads TGTGCCAGCAGCGGGAAAAACTCCTACGAGCAGTACTTC.